This entry describes one TCR beta chain. The antigen remains undetermined. The data stem from a study of T-cell memory formation after mild COVID-19. Study results and caveats: Second-wave clones peaking on day 37 lacked confirmed SARS-CoV-2 specificity. CD4+ clones that contracted lay mainly in CM and EM; CD8+ ones lay in EMRA.

TCRdb analysed the 5' RACE reads with MiXCR anew, one entry per CDR3 protein. Seen here are approximately 230,000 distinct CDR3 sequences, about a sixth observed once, and the top ten hold roughly 3.6%. This CDR3 has 11 amino acids. The germline V gene has CDR1 SNHLY and CDR2 FYNNEI. The V end lost 8 bases, the J end lost 9 bases, and 11 bases lay between the germline ends. Input material: PBMCs or a T cell subset sorted from them (not recorded which). The receptor was isolated from a man younger than 35 who had mild COVID-19 (a few samples of this study predate the infection). Cell type and time point are not known. The J gene is TRBJ2-1, the V gene TRBV2, with D maybe TRBD2 (5 bases). The CDR3, as DNA: TGTGCCAGCCGGGTCCGGGGTGAGCAGTTCTTC. Translation gives CASRVRGEQFF.